Sequencing of this T cell receptor beta chain was carried out in a study of cytomegalovirus exposure and HLA in healthy donors. Study results and caveats: A later analysis linked about 17,000 TCR beta sequences to HLA alleles at 0.05 false discovery rate. The authors considered a cluster of highly shared sequence variants likely to be a sequencing artifact.

Germline V CDR1 and CDR2: LNHDA, SQIVND (reference sequence). This CDR3 region has 16 residues. J lost 2 bases, V lost 7 bases, and 11 bases had no gene match. The PCR had 60 Vbeta and 13 Jbeta primers. The repertoire was sequenced with immunoSEQ multiplex PCR; TCRdb's copy has only in-frame clones and lacks some. The sample contains 81,000 or so clones, around 80% of which appear only once. On this clone itself: What it recognizes is unknown.

There were likely unrecorded immune exposures, though donors were nominally healthy when sampled. Sequenced material: PBMCs. The receptor was derived from a man aged 50 or older in good health and CMV-seropositive. The chain links TRBV19 to TRBJ1-2; 9 positions agree with TRBD1. The CDR3 DNA sequence: TGTGCCAGTAAAACTCAACAGGGGGCGAAAAACTATGGCTACACCTTC. Its protein product is CASKTQQGAKNYGYTF.